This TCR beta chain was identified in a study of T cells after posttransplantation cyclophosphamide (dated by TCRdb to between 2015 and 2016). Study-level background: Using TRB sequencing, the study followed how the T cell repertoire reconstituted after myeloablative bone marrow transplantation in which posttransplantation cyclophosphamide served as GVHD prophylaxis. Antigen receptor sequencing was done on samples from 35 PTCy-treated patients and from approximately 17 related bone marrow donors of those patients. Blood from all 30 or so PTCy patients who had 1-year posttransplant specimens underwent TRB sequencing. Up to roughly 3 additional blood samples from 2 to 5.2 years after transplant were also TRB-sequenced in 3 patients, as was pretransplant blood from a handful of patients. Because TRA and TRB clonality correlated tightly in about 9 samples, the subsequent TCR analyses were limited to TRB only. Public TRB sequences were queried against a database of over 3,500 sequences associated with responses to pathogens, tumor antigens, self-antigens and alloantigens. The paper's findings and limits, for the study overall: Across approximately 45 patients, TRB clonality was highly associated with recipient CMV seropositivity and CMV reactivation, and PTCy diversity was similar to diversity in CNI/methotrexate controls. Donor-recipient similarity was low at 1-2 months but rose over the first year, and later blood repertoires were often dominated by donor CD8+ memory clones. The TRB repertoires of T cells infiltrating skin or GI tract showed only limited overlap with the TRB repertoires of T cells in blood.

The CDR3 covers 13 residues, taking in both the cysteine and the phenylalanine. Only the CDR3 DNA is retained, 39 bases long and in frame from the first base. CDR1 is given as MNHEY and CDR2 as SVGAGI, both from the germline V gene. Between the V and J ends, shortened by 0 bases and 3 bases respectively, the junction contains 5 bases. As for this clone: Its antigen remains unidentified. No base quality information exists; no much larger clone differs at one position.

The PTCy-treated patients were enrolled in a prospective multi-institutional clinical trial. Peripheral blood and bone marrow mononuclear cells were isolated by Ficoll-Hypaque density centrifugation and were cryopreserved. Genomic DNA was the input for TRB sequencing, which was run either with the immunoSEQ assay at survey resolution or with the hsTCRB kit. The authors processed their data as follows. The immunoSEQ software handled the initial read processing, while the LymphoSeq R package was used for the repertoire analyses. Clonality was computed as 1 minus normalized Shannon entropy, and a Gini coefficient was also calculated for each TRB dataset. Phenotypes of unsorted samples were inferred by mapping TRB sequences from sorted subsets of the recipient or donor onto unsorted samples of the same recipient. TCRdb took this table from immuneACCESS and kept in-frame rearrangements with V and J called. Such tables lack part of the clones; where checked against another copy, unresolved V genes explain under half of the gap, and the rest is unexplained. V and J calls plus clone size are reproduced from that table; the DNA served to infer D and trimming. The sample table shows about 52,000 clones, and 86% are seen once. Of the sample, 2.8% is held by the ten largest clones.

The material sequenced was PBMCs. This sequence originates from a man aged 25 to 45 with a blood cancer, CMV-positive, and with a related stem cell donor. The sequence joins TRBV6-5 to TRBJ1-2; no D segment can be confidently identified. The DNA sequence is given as TGTGCCAGCAGTTACTCGAGCGACTATGGCTACACCTTC. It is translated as CASSYSSDYGYTF.